The 14 T cell receptor beta chains reported below all come from one sample, sequenced in a study of blood T cells in healthy people across ages. The second PCR ran about 6 to 11 cycles with a sample-barcoded 5' primer and J-beta primers. Each CDR3 protein is one row after TCRdb ran MiXCR on the 5' RACE reads. The table includes roughly 930,000 distinct CDR3 sequences, around 48% detected once. The source material was blood. These receptors were collected from a young man in good health.

CDR3 amino acids: CAISFVTNSYEQYF. CDR3 bases: TGTGCCATCAGTTTCGTTACTAACTCCTACGAGCAGTACTTC. This rearrangement joins TRBV10-3 to TRBJ2-7; D is unresolved. Germline V gene lookup returns CDR1 ENHRY and CDR2 SYGVKD. With 5 bases removed from V and 0 bases from J, the gap between germline ends came to 11 bases. The CDR3 is 14 residues long.

A few counts support this clonotype. The chain joins TRBV9 to TRBJ2-1; D not resolved. This CDR3 spans 13 amino acids. Germline V gene lookup returns CDR1 SGDLS and CDR2 YYNGEE. V was clipped by 3 bases and J by 7 bases, with 11 bases between them. CDR3 coding DNA: TGTGCCAGCAGCGCGATGGCCGGGAATGAGCAGTTCTTC. Its protein is CASSAMAGNEQFF.

This clonotype has just a few counts. The CDR3 coding sequence is TGCAGTGCTAGGAACACAGGGGCGGGTGGTGAAAAACTGTTTTTT. It yields the protein CSARNTGAGGEKLFF. J is TRBJ1-4 and V is TRBV20-1; TRBD1 aligns across 7 bases. Germline V gene data show CDR1 as DFQATT and CDR2 as SNEGSKA (reference sequence). This CDR3 region has 15 residues. V shed 3 bases and J 7 bases; nucleotides not matched to a gene: 11.

This rearrangement joins TRBV4-3 to TRBJ2-5, with 9 bases fitting TRBD2. Germline trimming cut 3 bases from V and 4 bases from J; bases unmatched to any gene: 6. In germline, CDR1 is LGHNA, CDR2 YSLEER. The CDR3 has 15 amino acids. CDR3 loop: CASSQTSGAGETQYF. The CDR3 DNA follows: TGCGCCAGCAGCCAGACTAGCGGCGCGGGAGAGACCCAGTACTTC.

This sequence joins TRBV5-4 and TRBJ2-7; 9 bases map to TRBD1. V was pared by 4 bases and J by 3 bases, with 11 bases of the junction left unmatched. This CDR3 has 16 amino acids. Germline CDR1 reads SGHNT; CDR2 reads YYREEE (reference sequence). The CDR3 DNA reads TGTGCCAGCAGCGTAGCTTTTACAGGGGGCGTCTACGAGCAGTACTTC. Its protein is CASSVAFTGGVYEQYF.

The rearrangement uses TRBV28 and TRBJ2-3; possibly TRBD2 for D (7 bases). Germline lookup yields CDR1 MDHEN and CDR2 SYDVKM. CDR3 length: 15 amino acids. Trimming took 7 bases from V and 4 from J, leaving 18 bases between them. The CDR3 spells CASTEGRGRADTQYF. In DNA form, the CDR3 reads TGTGCCAGCACCGAGGGGAGGGGGAGGGCAGATACGCAGTATTTT. Full variable domain (rest looked up from reference TRBV28 and TRBJ2-3): DVKVTQSSRYLVKRTGEKVFLECVQDMDHENMFWYRQDPGLGLRLIYFSYDVKMKEKGDIPEGYSVSREKKERFSLILESASTNQTSMYLCASTEGRGRADTQYFGPGTRLTVL.

J is TRBJ2-7 and V is TRBV5-6; D is undetermined. V lost 2 bases and J 4 bases, leaving 7 bases between the germline ends. There are 12 residues in the CDR3. Germline CDR1 is SGHDT and CDR2 is YYEEEE. The CDR3 loop reads CASSFSQYEQYF. The DNA for the CDR3 is TGTGCCAGCAGCTTTTCACAGTACGAGCAGTACTTC. The whole variable domain, remainder taken from reference TRBV5-6 and TRBJ2-7, is DAGVTQSPTHLIKTRGQQVTLRCSPKSGHDTVSWYQQALGQGPQFIFQYYEEEERQRGNFPDRFSGHQFPNYSSELNVNALLLGDSALYLCASSFSQYEQYFGPGTRLTVT.

This rearrangement joins TRBV9 to TRBJ2-2, with D perhaps matching TRBD2 (5 bases). The germline V and J ends were trimmed by 1 base and 6 bases, with 16 bases remaining between them. The CDR3 is 16 amino acids. The V gene's germline CDR1 is SGDLS and CDR2 YYNGEE. Here the CDR3 reads CASSVQRGPGAGELFF. In nucleotides, the CDR3 is TGTGCCAGCAGCGTACAAAGAGGGCCCGGGGCCGGGGAGCTGTTTTTT.

This clonotype was observed a handful of times. The rearrangement links TRBV5-6 to TRBJ2-1; D unclear. The CDR3 contains 15 residues. V lost 4 bases and J lost 0, with 11 bases in between. Germline V gives CDR1 SGHDT, CDR2 YYEEEE. For the CDR3, the DNA is TGTGCCAGCAGCCTGAGACTCACCTCCTACAATGAGCAGTTCTTC. This translates into CASSLRLTSYNEQFF. The full variable domain, in which reference TRBV5-6 and TRBJ2-1 provide the parts outside the CDR3, is DAGVTQSPTHLIKTRGQQVTLRCSPKSGHDTVSWYQQALGQGPQFIFQYYEEEERQRGNFPDRFSGHQFPNYSSELNVNALLLGDSALYLCASSLRLTSYNEQFFGPGTRLTVL.

The rearrangement links TRBV27 to TRBJ1-5; 8 bases are a match to TRBD1. CDR3 size: 12 residues. Per the germline V gene, CDR1 is MNHEY and CDR2 is SMNVEV (reference sequence). V lost 6 bases to trimming and J lost 7 bases; unmatched junction nucleotides: 2. The CDR3 protein is CASRTGEQPQHF. The DNA for the CDR3 is TGTGCCAGCAGGACAGGGGAGCAGCCCCAGCATTTT.

Comments on this clonotype: One base away lies a much larger clone, so this may be a sequencing read error. J is TRBJ1-2 and V is TRBV10-3, with a tentative D call TRBD1 (5 bases). Trimming took 11 bases from V and 2 from J, leaving 21 bases between them. The CDR3 runs 15 residues. Germline assignment: CDR1 ENHRY and CDR2 SYGVKD. CDR3 protein: CAVNKAGEGNYGYTF. DNA for the CDR3: TGTGCCGTCAATAAAGCGGGGGAGGGGAACTATGGCTACACCTTC.

The chain has TRBV11-3 and TRBJ2-5, with D possibly TRBD1 on 6 matching bases. Trimming removed 4 bases at V and 0 bases at J, with 15 bases between. Germline V CDR1 and CDR2: SGHNT, YENEEA. This CDR3 has 16 residues. CDR3 coding DNA: TGTGCCAGCAGCTCCGCCCCACAGGGATACCAAGAGACCCAGTACTTC. This translates into CASSSAPQGYQETQYF.

This clonotype showed up just a few times. The rearrangement joins TRBV3-1 to TRBJ2-1, with D perhaps TRBD1 (6 bases). Trimming cost V 0 bases and J 0 bases, with 15 bases left between them. The germline gives CDR1 LGHDT, CDR2 YNNKEL (reference sequence). The CDR3 runs 18 residues. This CDR3 reads CASSQEGGPRSSYNEQFF. The CDR3 DNA reads as TGTGCCAGCAGCCAAGAAGGGGGTCCCCGCTCCTCCTACAATGAGCAGTTCTTC.

The chain uses TRBV6-5 and TRBJ1-4, with TRBD1 identical over 8 bases. CDR3 size: 14 residues. After removal of 4 bases from V and 7 bases from J, the junction contained 5 bases not matched to a gene. From germline, CDR1 is MNHEY and CDR2 SVGAGI. The DNA of the CDR3 is TGTGCCAGCAGTTTTCAGACAGGGGCTGAAAAACTGTTTTTT. Its translation: CASSFQTGAEKLFF.